The next 26 T cell receptor beta chains were all read from a single sample in a study of T cells in Graves' hyperthyroidism and ophthalmopathy. Amplified regions were TCR beta CDR3 sequences from RNA transcripts. During a first-round RT-PCR of the TCR CDR3, the HTBI primer set was used. TCRdb recomputed calls from the multiplex PCR reads with MiXCR, one row per CDR3 protein. In the table there are approximately 420,000 distinct CDR3 sequences, about 16% of which are singletons. Sequenced: blood. Receptor source: a woman in her thirties with Graves' hyperthyroidism.

The chain has TRBV5-1 and TRBJ2-1, with 10 bases matching TRBD1. V was clipped by 3 bases and J by 6 bases; unmatched bases: 6. From germline, CDR1 is SGHRS and CDR2 YFSETQ. The CDR3 is 15 residues long. The CDR3 DNA reads as TGCGCCAGCAGCTCCGGACAGGGGGGAGGCAATGAGCAGTTCTTC. This gives the protein CASSSGQGGGNEQFF.

This clonotype was seen many times. The V call is TRBV18, the J call TRBJ2-5, with 10 bases identical to TRBD2. The V gene's germline CDR1 is KGHSH and CDR2 LQKENI. V trimming: 5 bases; J trimming: 7 bases; junction bases outside the gene matches: 10. This CDR3 spans 15 amino acids. Here the CDR3 DNA reads TGTGCCAGCTCAGAAAGAGCTAGCGGGAGCGGGACCCAGTACTTC. Protein: CASSERASGSGTQYF.

This chain links TRBV30 with TRBJ2-7; D is possibly TRBD1 (5 bases). Trimming took 0 bases from V and 1 from J, leaving 10 bases between them. The CDR3 is 14 amino acids. Germline assignment: CDR1 GTSNPN and CDR2 SVGIG (reference sequence). The CDR3 DNA reads TGTGCCTGGAGTGTTAGGGCAGGGTCCTACGAGCAGTACTTC. Its translation is CAWSVRAGSYEQYF.

The chain combines TRBV9 with TRBJ2-2; TRBD2 matches 11 bases. The CDR3 has 17 residues. V lost 3 bases to trimming and J lost 4 bases; unmatched junction nucleotides: 8. Germline-derived CDR1 and CDR2 are SGDLS and YYNGEE. DNA for the CDR3: TGTGCCAGCAGCGCAGATAGCGGGAGGGCCGGCACCGGGGAGCTGTTTTTT. It encodes CASSADSGRAGTGELFF.

This clonotype was recorded only once. The chain employs TRBV19 and TRBJ2-3; TRBD2 is a possible D gene (6 bases). This CDR3 has 14 amino acids. V lost 5 bases and J lost 6, with 15 bases in between. CDR1 is LNHDA, CDR2 SQIVND, per germline (reference sequence). The CDR3 region is CASSFRDREDTQYF. The CDR3 coding sequence is TGTGCCAGTAGTTTCCGGGACCGGGAGGATACGCAGTATTTT.

The table lists this clonotype with many counts. V is TRBV28 and J is TRBJ2-7; no clear D gene. Germline values: CDR1 MDHEN, CDR2 SYDVKM. V lost 4 bases and J 2 bases, leaving 9 bases between the germline ends. This CDR3 spans 13 amino acids. CDR3 nucleotides: TGTGCCAGCAGTTACCATGGACCCTACGAGCAGTACTTC. As protein: CASSYHGPYEQYF.

This clonotype was detected ten times or more. V usage is TRBV27 and J usage is TRBJ2-5; a possible D gene is TRBD1 (6 bases). The V gene's germline CDR1 is MNHEY and CDR2 SMNVEV (reference sequence). Trimming pared 2 bases from V and 0 bases from J, leaving 10 bases between. The CDR3 extends over 15 amino acids. Here the CDR3 reads CASSLGWTDQETQYF. CDR3 coding DNA: TGTGCCAGCAGTTTAGGGTGGACAGACCAAGAGACCCAGTACTTC.

This clonotype has just a few counts. The CDR3 protein is CAWSRGLAGNWRHEQFF. The CDR3, as DNA: TGTGCCTGGAGCCGCGGACTAGCGGGAAATTGGAGACATGAGCAGTTCTTC. The rearrangement links TRBV30 to TRBJ2-1; 12 bases match TRBD2. After removal of 3 bases from V and 8 bases from J, the junction contained 14 bases not matched to a gene. CDR1 is GTSNPN, CDR2 SVGIG, per germline (reference sequence). This CDR3 spans 17 amino acids.

This clonotype was detected many times. This chain uses TRBV5-1 with TRBJ2-7; 8 nucleotides agree with TRBD2. CDR1 and CDR2 (germline): SGHRS, YFSETQ. This CDR3 spans 16 amino acids. V lost 4 bases, J lost 3 bases, and 12 bases stayed unmatched. The CDR3 DNA sequence: TGCGCCAGCAGCGCCGGGGGGGCCCGAGATCGCTACGAGCAGTACTTC. Protein: CASSAGGARDRYEQYF.

In this sample, this clonotype turned up a few times. The junction departs from germline at one end; a sequencing error may be responsible. The CDR3 DNA follows: TGTGCCATCAGTGAGTCGCGATCCGCTTTCGAAAAACTGTTTTTT. Encoded protein: CAISESRSAFEKLFF. This rearrangement joins TRBV6-1 to TRBJ1-4; D remains unclear. The CDR3 contains 15 residues. Germline loops: CDR1 MNHNS, CDR2 SASEGT.

This clonotype was seen at least ten times. The chain recombines TRBV7-3 with TRBJ2-7; tentative D call: TRBD1 (6 bases). CDR3 size: 14 residues. The germline V and J ends were trimmed by 2 bases and 2 bases, with 10 bases remaining between them. The germline CDR1 and CDR2 sequences are SGHTA and FQGTGA. The CDR3: CASSLSRGPYEQYF. The CDR3 bases are TGTGCCAGCAGCTTATCCAGGGGCCCCTACGAGCAGTACTTC. The complete variable domain, with remaining parts taken from reference TRBV7-3 and TRBJ2-7, reads GAGVSQTPSNKVTEKGKYVELRCDPISGHTALYWYRQSLGQGPEFLIYFQGTGAADDSGLPNDRFFAVRPEGSVSTLKIQRTERGDSAVYLCASSLSRGPYEQYFGPGTRLTVT.

This clonotype was seen many times. This chain connects TRBV20-1 to TRBJ2-3; D uncertain. The germline gives CDR1 DFQATT, CDR2 SNEGSKA (reference sequence). The CDR3 runs 12 residues. Trimming took 1 base from V and 9 from J, leaving 11 bases between them. The CDR3, as DNA: TGCAGTGCTAGAGGACACGCGTTCACGCAGTATTTT. As protein: CSARGHAFTQYF.

A few counts support this clonotype. Being one base from a much bigger clone, this may be a read error. This chain uses TRBV12-3 or TRBV12-4 with TRBJ1-1; tentatively, D is TRBD1 (6 bases). V was pared by 3 bases and J by 10 bases, with 18 bases between. The CDR3 covers 14 residues. The CDR3 DNA reads TGTGCCAGCAGTTTCGCAGGGGCTCGGGGTAGAGCTTTCTTT. Its protein product is CASSFAGARGRAFF.

There are a few counts of this clonotype. The rearrangement joins TRBV2 to TRBJ1-3; D uncertain. This CDR3 comprises 12 residues. Germline V gene lookup returns CDR1 SNHLY and CDR2 FYNNEI. With 3 bases removed from V and 7 bases from J, the gap between germline ends came to 7 bases. DNA of the CDR3: TGTGCCAGCAGTGAGGCAGTTAACACCATATATTTT. Its translation: CASSEAVNTIYF.

This clonotype showed up many times. J is TRBJ1-1 and V is TRBV7-2; TRBD1 matches at 7 bases. The length of the CDR3 is 16 residues. Trimming at V came to 6 bases and at J to 3 bases, leaving 13 bases not matched to a gene. In germline, CDR1 is SGHTA, CDR2 FQGNSA. The CDR3 region is CASRQSGTGVHTEAFF. CDR3 bases: TGTGCCAGCAGACAGAGCGGAACAGGGGTGCACACTGAAGCTTTCTTT.

This clonotype occurred a few times. J is TRBJ2-3 and V is TRBV7-2; TRBD2 matches at 8 bases. The CDR3 has 14 amino acids. V was clipped by 6 bases and J by 3 bases; unmatched bases: 5. CDR1 is SGHTA and CDR2 is FQGNSA in the germline V gene. DNA for the CDR3: TGTGCCAGCAGAACTGGACTAGCAACAGATACGCAGTATTTT. This translates into CASRTGLATDTQYF.

This chain uses TRBV19 with TRBJ2-4; possible D gene TRBD1, 6 bases. V was clipped by 10 bases and J by 7 bases, with 20 bases between them. The CDR3 loop spans 14 amino acids. Looked up from germline, CDR1 is LNHDA and CDR2 is SQIVND (reference sequence). The CDR3 reads CATVGSGAENIQYF. In DNA form, the CDR3 reads TGTGCCACCGTGGGGTCAGGGGCCGAGAACATTCAGTACTTC.

This clonotype was seen only once. The CDR3 reads CASSAPGTSGYNEQFF. The CDR3 DNA reads as TGTGCCAGTAGTGCCCCCGGGACTAGCGGGTACAATGAGCAGTTCTTC. The chain recombines TRBV19 with TRBJ2-1; TRBD2 matches at 12 bases. The germline V gene encodes CDR1 LNHDA and CDR2 SQIVND (reference sequence). CDR3 length: 16 residues. V gave up 5 bases and J gave up 4 bases; unmatched junction bases: 6.

The sample holds many counts of this clonotype. CDR3 amino acids: CASSRTGYETQYF. CDR3 DNA: TGTGCCAGCAGCAGGACAGGGTACGAGACCCAGTACTTC. The V gene is TRBV3-1, the J gene TRBJ2-5; 8 bases match TRBD1. J gave up 5 bases and V 5 bases, and 4 bases lay outside the gene matches. The CDR3 has 13 residues. The V gene's germline CDR1 is LGHDT and CDR2 YNNKEL (reference sequence).

There are a few counts of this clonotype. The chain uses TRBV27 and TRBJ2-3; D gene uncertain. The V end was cut by 6 bases, the J end by 0 bases, with 7 bases between. This CDR3 comprises 13 residues. Per germline, CDR1 MNHEY and CDR2 SMNVEV (reference sequence). The CDR3 spells CASRPTSTDTQYF. Here the CDR3 DNA reads TGTGCCAGCAGGCCGACTAGCACAGATACGCAGTATTTT.

This clonotype appeared many times. CDR3 in amino acids: CASRRGQTYEQYF. Here the CDR3 DNA reads TGTGCCAGCAGAAGAGGACAGACCTACGAGCAGTACTTC. This rearrangement joins TRBV3-1 to TRBJ2-7, with TRBD1 as a possible D gene (6 bases). Germline V gene lookup returns CDR1 LGHDT and CDR2 YNNKEL (reference sequence). V shed 6 bases and J shed 2 bases, with 11 bases lying between them. The CDR3 has 13 amino acids.

This clonotype has ten or more counts. At one boundary the junction diverges from the germline segment, which might be a read error. The chain employs TRBV28 and TRBJ2-7; TRBD2 matches at 8 bases. Germline CDR1 and CDR2: MDHEN and SYDVKM. The CDR3 totals 16 residues. CDR3 DNA: TGTGTCAGCAGTTTAGATTTCTACGGGGGGGACTACGAGCAGTACTTC. It yields the protein CVSSLDFYGGDYEQYF.

The table lists this clonotype with a few counts. The chain has TRBV28 and TRBJ2-6, with TRBD2 matching over 8 bases. The junction had 9 bases not matched to a gene; V was cut back by 6 bases and J by 2 bases. The CDR3 is made up of 17 amino acids. From germline, CDR1 is MDHEN and CDR2 SYDVKM. CDR3 region: CASSRLSGGTGANVLTF. CDR3 DNA sequence: TGTGCCAGCAGCCGGCTCTCGGGGGGGACTGGGGCCAACGTCCTGACTTTC. Complete variable domain (other parts from reference TRBV28 and TRBJ2-6): DVKVTQSSRYLVKRTGEKVFLECVQDMDHENMFWYRQDPGLGLRLIYFSYDVKMKEKGDIPEGYSVSREKKERFSLILESASTNQTSMYLCASSRLSGGTGANVLTFGAGSRLTVL.

This chain joins TRBV7-9 and TRBJ2-2; D gene ambiguous. CDR3 size: 14 residues. The V end was cut by 5 bases, the J end by 3 bases, with 10 bases between. Germline lookup yields CDR1 SEHNR and CDR2 FQNEAQ (reference sequence). In nucleotides, the CDR3 is TGTGCCAGCAGCCCGTCCTTGGACACCGGGGAGCTGTTTTTT. Protein: CASSPSLDTGELFF.

This clonotype was picked up many times. The chain is built from TRBV24-1 and TRBJ2-1; D is uncertain. Germline CDR1 is KGHDR and CDR2 is SFDVKD. This CDR3 spans 14 amino acids. V was trimmed by 3 bases and J by 8 bases, leaving 13 bases between them. The DNA for the CDR3 is TGTGCCACCAGTGATGTTGAGACGTTCGATGAGCAGTTCTTC. This sequence encodes CATSDVETFDEQFF.

This clonotype was counted a few times. The chain carries TRBV11-1 and TRBJ2-2, with 7 nucleotides matching TRBD1. This CDR3 spans 15 amino acids. The V gene's germline CDR1 is SGHAT and CDR2 FQDESV (reference sequence). V dropped 10 bases and J dropped 0; count of bases not matched to a gene: 8. CDR3: CATQTGTANTGELFF. The CDR3 nucleotides are TGTGCCACCCAGACAGGGACCGCGAACACCGGGGAGCTGTTTTTT.